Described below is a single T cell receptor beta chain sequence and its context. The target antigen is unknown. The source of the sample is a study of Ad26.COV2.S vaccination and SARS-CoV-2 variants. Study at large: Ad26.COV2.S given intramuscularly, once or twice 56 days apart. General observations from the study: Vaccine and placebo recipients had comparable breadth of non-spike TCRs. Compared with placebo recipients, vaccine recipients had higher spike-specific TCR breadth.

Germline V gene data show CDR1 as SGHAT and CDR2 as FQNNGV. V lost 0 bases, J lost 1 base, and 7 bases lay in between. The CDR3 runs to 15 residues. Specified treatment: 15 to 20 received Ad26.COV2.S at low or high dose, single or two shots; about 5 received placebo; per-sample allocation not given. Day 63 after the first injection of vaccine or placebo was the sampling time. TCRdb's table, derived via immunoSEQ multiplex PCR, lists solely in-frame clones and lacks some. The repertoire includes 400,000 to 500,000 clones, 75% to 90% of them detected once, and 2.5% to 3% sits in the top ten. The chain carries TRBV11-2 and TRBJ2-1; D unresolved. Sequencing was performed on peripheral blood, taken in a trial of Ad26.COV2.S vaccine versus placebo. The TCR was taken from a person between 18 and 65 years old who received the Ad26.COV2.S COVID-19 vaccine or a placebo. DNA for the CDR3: TGTGCCAGCAGCTTAGATCTAGGTTCCTACAATGAGCAGTTCTTC. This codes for CASSLDLGSYNEQFF.